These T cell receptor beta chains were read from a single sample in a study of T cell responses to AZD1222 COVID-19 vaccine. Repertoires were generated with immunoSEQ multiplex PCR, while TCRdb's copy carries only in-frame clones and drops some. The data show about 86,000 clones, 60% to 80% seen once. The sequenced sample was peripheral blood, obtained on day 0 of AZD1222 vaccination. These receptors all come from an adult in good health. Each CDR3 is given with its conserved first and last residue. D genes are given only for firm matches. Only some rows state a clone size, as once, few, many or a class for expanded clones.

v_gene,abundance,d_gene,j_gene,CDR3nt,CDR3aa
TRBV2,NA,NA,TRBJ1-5,TGTGCCAGCAGTGAAGCGGTTGGGGGGGGGCTGAATCAGCCCCAGCATTTT,CASSEAVGGGLNQPQHF
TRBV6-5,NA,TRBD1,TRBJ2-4,TGTGCCAGCAGCACAGGGGTAGCCAAAAACATTCAGTACTTC,CASSTGVAKNIQYF
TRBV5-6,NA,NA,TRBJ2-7,TGTGCCAGCAGCATGGACTCATCCCCCTACGAGCAGTACTTC,CASSMDSSPYEQYF
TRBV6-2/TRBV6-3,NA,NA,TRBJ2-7,TGTGCCAGCAGTTACGACTACCGATACGAGCAGTACTTC,CASSYDYRYEQYF
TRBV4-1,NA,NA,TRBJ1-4,TGCGCCAGCAGCCAAGATCATGGAGGGTTCAATGAAAAACTGTTTTTT,CASSQDHGGFNEKLFF
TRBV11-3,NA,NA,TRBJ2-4,TGTGCCAGCAGAGGCAGGGATAACATTCAGTACTTC,CASRGRDNIQYF
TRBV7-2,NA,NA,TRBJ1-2,TGTGCCAGCAGCCCCGCGTTCGGCTATGGCTACACCTTC,CASSPAFGYGYTF
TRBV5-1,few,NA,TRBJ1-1,TGCGCCAGCAGCCGGGGCAGAGACACTGAAGCTTTCTTT,CASSRGRDTEAFF
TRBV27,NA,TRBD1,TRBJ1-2,TGTGCCAGCAGTTTAGATGCAGGGGGCGCAGATGGCTACACCTTC,CASSLDAGGADGYTF
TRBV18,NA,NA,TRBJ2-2,TGTGCCAGCTCACCCGTCCTCACCGGGGAGCTGTTTTTT,CASSPVLTGELFF
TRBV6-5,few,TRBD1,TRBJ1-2,TGTGCCAGCAGTTACGATGGGACAGGATCATATGGCTACACCTTC,CASSYDGTGSYGYTF
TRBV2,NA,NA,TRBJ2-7,TGTGCCAGCAGTCCCGGCGGCTACGAGCAGTACTTC,CASSPGGYEQYF
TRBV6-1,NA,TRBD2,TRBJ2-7,TGTGCCAGCAGTGAAGGACTAGCGAGTACCTACGAGCAGTACTTC,CASSEGLASTYEQYF
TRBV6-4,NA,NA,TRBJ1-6,TGTGCCAGCAGGGGGTTGTCGGCACAGGCACCCCTCCACTTT,CASRGLSAQAPLHF
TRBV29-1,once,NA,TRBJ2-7,TGCAGCGTTGAACGCGAGAAGGGCGGCGAGCAGTACTTC,CSVEREKGGEQYF
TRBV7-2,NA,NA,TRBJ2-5,TGTGCCAGCAGCTTAGCGTCCCAAGAGACCCAGTACTTC,CASSLASQETQYF
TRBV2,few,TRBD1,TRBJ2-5,TGTGCCAGCACTGGGACAGGGGGAGAGACCCAGTACTTC,CASTGTGGETQYF
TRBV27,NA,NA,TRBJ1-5,TGTGCCAGCAGTTTAATTGGGCAGAGCAATCAGCCCCAGCATTTT,CASSLIGQSNQPQHF
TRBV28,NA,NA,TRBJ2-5,TGTGCCACCGGGACGGGAGCAGAGACCCAGTACTTC,CATGTGAETQYF
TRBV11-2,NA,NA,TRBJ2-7,TGTGCCAGCAGCTTAACGGGCGACTACGAGCAGTACTTC,CASSLTGDYEQYF
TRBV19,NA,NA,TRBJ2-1,TGTGCCAGTGGGCCGGACACACCTAGGGGTGAGCAGTTCTTC,CASGPDTPRGEQFF
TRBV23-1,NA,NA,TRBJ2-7,TGCGCCAGCAGTCAATGGGGGCTCGGGGTCTCCTACGAGCAGTACTTC,CASSQWGLGVSYEQYF
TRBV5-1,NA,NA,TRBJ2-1,TGCGCCAGCACCAGGGACTCGTACAATGAGCAGTTCTTC,CASTRDSYNEQFF
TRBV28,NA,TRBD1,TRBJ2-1,TGTGCCAGCAGTTTAGGTGGGACAGGGGTCAATGAGCAGTTCTTC,CASSLGGTGVNEQFF
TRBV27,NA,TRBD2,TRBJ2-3,TGTGCCAGCAGGTGGCTAGCGGGAGCTACAGATACGCAGTATTTT,CASRWLAGATDTQYF
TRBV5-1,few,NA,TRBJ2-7,TGCGCCAGCGCGAACTTGGGCAGCTACGAGCAGTACTTC,CASANLGSYEQYF
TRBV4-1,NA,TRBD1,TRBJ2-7,TGCGCCAGCAGCCTCCCAAAGGCAGGGGGCGGCTACGAGCAGTACTTC,CASSLPKAGGGYEQYF